A selection of T cell receptor beta chains follows, all from one sample in a study of control samples from healthy donors and cancer patients. Profiling relied on immunoSEQ multiplex PCR, and the TCRdb table lists in-frame clones only, not all of them. The table shows 95,000 to 150,000 clones, with just over 90% occurring only once. The material sequenced was blood. These receptors all come from a young woman in good health. Both conserved end residues are part of each CDR3. D genes are given only for firm matches. Clone size is given for some rows only: seen once, a few or many times, or a class if the clone is expanded.

TRBJ2-1 | TRBV11-3 | - | 16 | - | TGTGCCAGCAGCTTACTCGGGGCGGGGGCAAGGAATGAGCAGTTCTTC | CASSLLGAGARNEQFF
TRBJ1-2 | TRBV5-6 | - | 17 | - | TGTGCCAGCAGCTTGGGGGGGACCCCCGGATCAAGCTATGGCTACACCTTC | CASSLGGTPGSSYGYTF
TRBJ1-2 | TRBV29-1 | once | 14 | TRBD1 | TGCAGCGTTGAGGGACAGGGGGGAAACTATGGCTACACCTTC | CSVEGQGGNYGYTF
TRBJ1-1 | TRBV19 | - | 13 | TRBD1 | TGTGCCAGTAGTTCCTGGGGACAGTACGCAGCTTTCTTT | CASSSWGQYAAFF
TRBJ1-2 | TRBV3-1/TRBV3-2 | - | 11 | - | TGTGCCAGCAGCCAAGAAGCTGGCTACACTTTC | CASSQEAGYTF
TRBJ1-3 | TRBV2 | - | 13 | - | TGTGCCAGCAGTGAAAATGGGGAGAACACCATATATTTT | CASSENGENTIYF
TRBJ2-7 | TRBV27 | - | 17 | TRBD2 | TGTGCCAGCAGCTCAGACCGGGGGGGCGCGACCCAGTACGAGCAGTACTTC | CASSSDRGGATQYEQYF
TRBJ2-7 | TRBV27 | - | 15 | - | TGTGCCAGCAGCCCATCCCCGAGGGACTCCTACGAGCAGTACTTC | CASSPSPRDSYEQYF
TRBJ2-3 | TRBV7-2 | - | 16 | - | TGTGCCAGCAGTAGGGGAGTGTCGTGGAACACAGATACGCAGTATTTT | CASSRGVSWNTDTQYF
TRBJ2-1 | TRBV4-3 | - | 16 | - | TGCGCCAGCAGCCAAGCCACGCTCGGGAGTTACAATGAGCAGTTCTTC | CASSQATLGSYNEQFF
TRBJ2-2 | TRBV6-2/TRBV6-3 | - | 18 | - | TGTGCCAGCAGTTACTCGATTTACTCCCGGGGTTGGACCGGGGAGCTGTTTTTT | CASSYSIYSRGWTGELFF
TRBJ2-2 | TRBV28 | - | 16 | TRBD1 | TGTGCCAGCAGTACTCACAGGGGGCCGAACACCGGGGAGCTGTTTTTT | CASSTHRGPNTGELFF
TRBJ2-7 | TRBV28 | - | 16 | TRBD1 | TGTGCCAGCGTTTCCGGGACAGCTTCTCAATCCTACGAGCAGTACTTC | CASVSGTASQSYEQYF
TRBJ2-7 | TRBV24-1 | - | 24 | - | TGTGCCACCAGTGATTTGCAGGAAATTGACAGGAAAGGAGTTAGCGAAGTCCTTTCCTACGAGCAGTACTTC | CATSDLQEIDRKGVSEVLSYEQYF
TRBJ1-2 | TRBV28 | - | 15 | TRBD1 | TGTGCCAGCAGTTTCGAAACAGGGGCGAACTATGGCTACACCTTC | CASSFETGANYGYTF
TRBJ2-7 | TRBV4-2 | - | 19 | - | TGTGCCAGCAGCCACTCTGTTAGGGTCGGTCCCCAGAGTGTCTACGAGCAGTACTTC | CASSHSVRVGPQSVYEQYF
TRBJ2-3 | TRBV5-4 | - | 15 | TRBD2 | TGTGCCAGCAGCTTTAGCGGGGGGGCCTCGGATACGCAGTATTTT | CASSFSGGASDTQYF
TRBJ1-3 | TRBV5-4 | once | 17 | TRBD1 | TGTGCCAGCAGCCGTGGTGGGGGACAGGCCTCTGGAAACACCATATATTTT | CASSRGGGQASGNTIYF
TRBJ1-1 | TRBV6-5 | - | 13 | - | TGTGCCAGTCAGAGGGTGGGGAACACTGAAGCTTTCTTT | CASQRVGNTEAFF
TRBJ2-3 | TRBV7-9 | - | 11 | - | TGTGCCAGCAAGGGGGGTGATACGCAGTATTTT | CASKGGDTQYF
TRBJ1-2 | TRBV7-2 | - | 19 | - | TGTGCCAGCAGCTTAGTTGGGGGGGTGAACAGGGTATCGGACTATGGCTACACCTTC | CASSLVGGVNRVSDYGYTF
TRBJ2-7 | TRBV5-1 | - | 12 | - | TGCGCCAGCAGAAACTATAGGACCGAGCAGTACTTC | CASRNYRTEQYF
TRBJ2-7 | TRBV28 | - | 12 | TRBD1 | TGTGCCAGCAGTCCCCGGACAGGGTTGGAGTACTTC | CASSPRTGLEYF
TRBJ2-1 | TRBV4-2 | - | 15 | - | TGTGCCAGCAGCCAAGAACAGAGCTCCTACAATGAGCAGTTCTTC | CASSQEQSSYNEQFF
TRBJ1-5 | TRBV27 | - | 11 | - | TGTGCCAGCAGCTACAATCAGCCCCAGCATTTT | CASSYNQPQHF
TRBJ2-1 | TRBV28 | - | 16 | TRBD2 | TGTGCCAGCAGTTCAGGGGCTAGCGGGACAGTAAGGGGGCAGTTCTTC | CASSSGASGTVRGQFF